Below, 5 T cell receptor beta chains from the same sample are listed, as sequenced in a study of blood T cell repertoires in COVID-19. Some clones are missing from TCRdb's copy, which holds only in-frame ones; the method was immunoSEQ multiplex PCR. In the table there are approximately 61,000 clones, approximately 84% of which are singletons. Sequenced material: peripheral blood. The receptors were sampled from a human donor in a cohort sampled during active COVID-19.

The chain links TRBV4-1 to TRBJ1-2, with D tentatively TRBD1 (6 bases). This CDR3 comprises 16 residues. CDR1 is MGHRA, CDR2 YSYEKL, per germline. V dropped 4 bases and J dropped 8 bases, with 23 bases sitting between them. The CDR3 reads CASSPTADSLARGYTF. The CDR3 coding sequence is TGCGCCAGCAGCCCTACGGCGGACAGCCTGGCTCGGGGCTACACCTTC.

V and J are TRBV5-1 and TRBJ2-1; possible D gene TRBD2, 6 bases. Per germline, CDR1 SGHRS and CDR2 YFSETQ. V lost 0 bases and J lost 5, with 12 bases in between. CDR3 length equals 15 residues. The CDR3 is CASSLEGLPNNEQFF. The CDR3 DNA is TGCGCCAGCAGCTTGGAGGGACTTCCGAACAATGAGCAGTTCTTC.

The V gene is TRBV28, the J gene TRBJ2-6; D might be TRBD2 (5 bases). The germline V gene encodes CDR1 MDHEN and CDR2 SYDVKM. The ends were cut back, 2 bases at V and 0 bases at J, with 5 bases in the middle. CDR3 length equals 15 residues. Here the CDR3 reads CASSLAGSGANVLTF. In DNA form, the CDR3 reads TGTGCCAGCAGTTTAGCGGGCTCTGGGGCCAACGTCCTGACTTTC.

CDR3 residues: CASSLSPAGAYEQYF. As DNA, the CDR3 is TGTGCCAGCAGCTTAAGCCCAGCGGGAGCCTACGAGCAGTACTTC. The J gene is TRBJ2-7, the V gene TRBV7-2, with TRBD2 identical over 8 bases. In germline, CDR1 is SGHTA, CDR2 FQGNSA. The CDR3 spans 15 residues. After removal of 2 bases from V and 2 bases from J, the junction contained 5 bases not matched to a gene.

The chain carries TRBV27 and TRBJ1-5; weak D call: TRBD1 (5 bases). V was trimmed by 6 bases and J by 6 bases, leaving 15 bases between them. The germline V gene has CDR1 MNHEY and CDR2 SMNVEV (reference sequence). The CDR3 has 14 amino acids. The CDR3 is CASRLVPGGQPQHF. The CDR3 DNA sequence: TGTGCCAGCAGACTTGTACCCGGGGGTCAGCCCCAGCATTTT.